A selection of T cell receptor beta chains follows, all from one sample in a study of shared clonotypes between healthy human individuals. The table came from immunoSEQ multiplex PCR; TCRdb's copy has only in-frame clones and leaves some out. The sample includes more than 1,200,000 clones, approximately 98.5% of them seen just once. Sequencing input: naive CD4+ T cells sorted from blood. The receptors derive from a man aged 25-45 years in good health. The CDR3 runs from the conserved cysteine through the conserved F or W. The D gene is left open where the match is weak.

D	V	J	CDR3	DNA
.	TRBV12-5	TRBJ2-7	CASGRDGRYEQYF	TGTGCTAGTGGCAGGGACGGCCGTTACGAGCAGTACTTC
.	TRBV10-3	TRBJ2-1	CAISESAGQLNEQFF	TGTGCCATCAGTGAGTCGGCGGGACAGTTAAATGAGCAGTTCTTC
TRBD2	TRBV7-2	TRBJ2-2	CASSPAGVSGELFF	TGTGCCAGCAGCCCAGCGGGGGTTAGCGGGGAGCTGTTTTTT
.	TRBV10-3	TRBJ1-2	CAISESLGQSGYTF	TGTGCCATCAGTGAGTCACTAGGGCAGTCTGGTTACACCTTC
TRBD1	TRBV14	TRBJ1-2	CASSQRQGDRYGYTF	TGTGCCAGCAGTCAAAGACAGGGGGACCGATATGGCTACACCTTC
TRBD2	TRBV7-9	TRBJ2-1	CASSPRTSGRAGEQFF	TGTGCCAGCAGCCCACGGACTAGCGGGAGGGCCGGTGAGCAGTTCTTC
.	TRBV30	TRBJ2-3	CAWSLSRTDPFTDTQYF	TGTGCCTGGAGTCTTTCCCGGACAGATCCCTTCACAGATACGCAGTATTTT
.	TRBV5-1	TRBJ2-1	CASSLGSGKKYNEQFF	TGCGCCAGCAGCTTGGGGTCAGGGAAAAAGTACAATGAGCAGTTCTTC
TRBD1	TRBV6-1	TRBJ1-1	CASSDRGLANTEAFF	TGTGCCAGCAGTGACAGGGGGCTTGCGAACACTGAAGCTTTCTTT
.	TRBV7-2	TRBJ2-3	CASSALDTQYF	TGTGCCAGCAGCGCACTGGATACGCAGTATTTT